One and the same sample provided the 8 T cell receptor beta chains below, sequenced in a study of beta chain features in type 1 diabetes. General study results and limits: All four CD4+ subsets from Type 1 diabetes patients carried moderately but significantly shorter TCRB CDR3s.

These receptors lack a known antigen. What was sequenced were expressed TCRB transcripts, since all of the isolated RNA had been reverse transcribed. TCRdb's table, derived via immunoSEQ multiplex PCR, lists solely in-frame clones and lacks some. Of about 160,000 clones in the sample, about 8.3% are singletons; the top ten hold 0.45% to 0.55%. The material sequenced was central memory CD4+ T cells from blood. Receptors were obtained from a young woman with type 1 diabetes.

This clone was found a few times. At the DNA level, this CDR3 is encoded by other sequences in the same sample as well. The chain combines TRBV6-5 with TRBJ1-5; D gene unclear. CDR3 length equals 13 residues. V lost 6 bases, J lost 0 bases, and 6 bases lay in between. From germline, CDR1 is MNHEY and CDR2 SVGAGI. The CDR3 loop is CASRRDSNQPQHF. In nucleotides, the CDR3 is TGTGCCAGCAGACGAGATAGCAATCAGCCCCAGCATTTT.

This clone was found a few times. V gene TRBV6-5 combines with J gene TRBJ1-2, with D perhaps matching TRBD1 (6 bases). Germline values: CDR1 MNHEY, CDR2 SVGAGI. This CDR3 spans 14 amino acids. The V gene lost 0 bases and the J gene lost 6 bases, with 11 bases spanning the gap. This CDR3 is CASSYSYRENGYTF. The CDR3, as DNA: TGTGCCAGCAGTTACTCGTACAGGGAGAATGGCTACACCTTC.

The CDR3 nucleotides are TGTGCCAGCTCACCACCGGCACAGACAGGGGGCACTGAAGCTTTCTTT. It translates to CASSPPAQTGGTEAFF. The V call is TRBV18, the J call TRBJ1-1; TRBD1 agrees at 9 bases. The V gene's germline CDR1 is KGHSH and CDR2 LQKENI. V lost 0 bases, J lost 4 bases, and 6 bases stayed unmatched. The CDR3 runs to 16 residues.

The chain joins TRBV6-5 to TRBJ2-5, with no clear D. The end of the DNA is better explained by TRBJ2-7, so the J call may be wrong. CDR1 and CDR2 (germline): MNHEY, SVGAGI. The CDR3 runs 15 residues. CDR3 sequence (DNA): TGTGCCAGCAGTTACTCTGGCGGTGCCTCCTACGAGCAGTACTTC. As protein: CASSYSGGASYEQYF.

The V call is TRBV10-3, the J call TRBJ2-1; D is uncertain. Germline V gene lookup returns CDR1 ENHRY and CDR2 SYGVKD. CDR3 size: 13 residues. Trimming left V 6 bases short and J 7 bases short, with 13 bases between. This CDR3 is CAISQVERNEQFF. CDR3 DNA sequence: TGTGCCATCAGCCAAGTAGAGCGTAATGAGCAGTTCTTC.

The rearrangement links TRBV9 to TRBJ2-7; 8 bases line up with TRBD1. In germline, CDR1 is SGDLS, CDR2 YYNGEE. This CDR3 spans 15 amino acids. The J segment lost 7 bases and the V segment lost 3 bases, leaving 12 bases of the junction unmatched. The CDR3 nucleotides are TGTGCCAGCAGCGGTTCAGGGGGCTACTCGGGGGAGCAGTACTTC. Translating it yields CASSGSGGYSGEQYF.

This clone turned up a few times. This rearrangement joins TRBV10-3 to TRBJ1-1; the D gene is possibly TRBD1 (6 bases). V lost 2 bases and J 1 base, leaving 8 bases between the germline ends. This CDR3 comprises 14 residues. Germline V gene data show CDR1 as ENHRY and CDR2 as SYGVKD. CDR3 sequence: CAISETGRNTEAFF. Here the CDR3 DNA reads TGTGCCATCAGTGAGACAGGGAGGAACACTGAAGCTTTCTTT.

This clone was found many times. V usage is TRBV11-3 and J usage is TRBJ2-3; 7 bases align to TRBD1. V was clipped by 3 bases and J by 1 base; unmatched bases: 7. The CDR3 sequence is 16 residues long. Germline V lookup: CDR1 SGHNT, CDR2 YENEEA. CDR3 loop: CASSFRDSSGTDTQYF. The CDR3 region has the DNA TGTGCCAGCAGCTTCAGGGACAGTTCTGGCACAGATACGCAGTATTTT.